The 29 T cell receptor beta chains below were found in one sample sequenced in a study of blood T cell repertoires in COVID-19 (dated by TCRdb to 2018 to 2021). Library preparation was by the immunoSEQ multiplex PCR assay. TCRdb mirrors the immuneACCESS table, restricted to in-frame sequences. Some clones are absent from its copies; in checked studies, under half trace to an unresolved V gene, and the reason for the others is unknown. Across this sample there are some 25,000 clones, with around nine tenths seen only once. The ten largest clonotypes hold roughly 7.6% of the sample. The material sequenced was peripheral blood. All receptors derive from a man in his fifties with active COVID-19.

The genes are TRBV27 and TRBJ2-2, with D uncertain. This CDR3 has 14 amino acids. V was cut by 5 bases and J by 5 bases, with 12 bases left in between. Per germline, CDR1 MNHEY and CDR2 SMNVEV (reference sequence). CDR3 DNA: TGTGCCAGCAGTCCAGGCCGCTCGACCGGGGAGCTGTTTTTT. This gives the protein CASSPGRSTGELFF.

The J gene is TRBJ1-2, the V gene TRBV2, with TRBD1 matching 10 bases. Germline CDR1 and CDR2: SNHLY and FYNNEI. The CDR3 contains 13 residues. Unmatched junction bases numbered 4, after V lost 7 bases and J lost 5 bases. The CDR3 sequence: CASTADRGYGYTF. CDR3 nucleotides: TGTGCCAGCACTGCGGACAGGGGGTATGGCTACACCTTC.

The chain joins TRBV5-1 to TRBJ2-1; TRBD2 agrees at 11 bases. The CDR3 loop spans 15 amino acids. The trim removed 3 bases at V and 7 bases at J, leaving 6 bases unmatched. Germline assignment: CDR1 SGHRS and CDR2 YFSETQ. The CDR3 DNA is TGCGCCAGCAGCTCCGGACTAGCGGGTTCGAATGAGCAGTTCTTC. Residues: CASSSGLAGSNEQFF.

The V gene is TRBV7-6, the J gene TRBJ2-2, with TRBD1 as a possible D gene (5 bases). The ends were cut back, 1 base at V and 0 bases at J, with 12 bases in the middle. CDR3 length equals 17 residues. Germline V CDR1 and CDR2: SGHVS, FNYEAQ. CDR3 residues: CASSLGQRHSNTGELFF. In DNA form, the CDR3 reads TGTGCCAGCAGCTTAGGACAGAGACATTCGAACACCGGGGAGCTGTTTTTT.

The chain uses TRBV5-1 and TRBJ2-4, with 8 nucleotides matching TRBD1. Losses at the gene ends were 4 bases for V and 4 bases for J; bases not matched to a gene: 7. The CDR3 covers 15 residues. CDR1 and CDR2 (germline): SGHRS, YFSETQ. DNA for the CDR3: TGCGCCAGCAGCGTTAGTGGACAGGGTAAAAACATTCAGTACTTC. As protein: CASSVSGQGKNIQYF.

The chain recombines TRBV7-2 with TRBJ2-3; TRBD2 agrees at 9 bases. J gave up 3 bases and V 1 base, and 5 bases lay outside the gene matches. CDR3 length: 16 amino acids. Germline V gene sequence: CDR1 SGHTA, CDR2 FQGNSA. In nucleotides, the CDR3 is TGTGCCAGCAGCTTAGTCGGCGGGAGGGCGACAGATACGCAGTATTTT. This codes for CASSLVGGRATDTQYF.

The chain combines TRBV7-8 with TRBJ1-4, with TRBD1 identical over 8 bases. The V segment lost 1 base and the J segment 2 bases; nucleotides outside the gene matches: 6. Germline values: CDR1 SGHVS, CDR2 FQNEAQ. The CDR3 runs to 17 residues. The CDR3 sequence is CASSLVIRGRTNEKLFF. The CDR3 DNA sequence: TGTGCCAGCAGCTTAGTGATCAGGGGGCGGACTAATGAAAAACTGTTTTTT.

The genes are TRBV21-1 and TRBJ2-2; the D call in the table, TRBD2, was not verified against the DNA. TRBV21-1 is deemed a pseudogene. The CDR3 contains 14 residues. This chain's CDR3 is CASSGTQNTGELFF. The CDR3 DNA follows: TGTGCCAGCAGCGGGACTCAGAACACCGGGGAGCTGTTTTTT.

The J gene is TRBJ2-5, the V gene TRBV7-8, with 14 bases lining up with TRBD2. The CDR3 consists of 16 residues. CDR1 is SGHVS and CDR2 is FQNEAQ in the germline V gene. Trimming removed 3 bases from V and 6 bases from J; junction bases left unmatched: 6. The CDR3, as DNA: TGTGCCAGCAGCTTGACTAGCGGGAGGGCCGTAAAGACCCAGTACTTC. Its protein is CASSLTSGRAVKTQYF.

The rearrangement joins TRBV7-2 to TRBJ2-7; TRBD1 agrees at 10 bases. The ends lost 5 bases at V and 5 bases at J; junction bases unmatched: 6. Per germline, CDR1 SGHTA and CDR2 FQGNSA. The CDR3 length is 14 residues. CDR3: CASSIRQGANEQYV. The DNA of the CDR3 is TGTGCCAGCAGCATCCGACAGGGGGCGAACGAGCAGTACGTC.

The chain links TRBV7-3 to TRBJ1-6, with 9 bases identical to TRBD1. This CDR3 is built from 14 residues. Unmatched junction bases numbered 1, after V lost 4 bases and J lost 6 bases. Germline V CDR1 and CDR2: SGHTA, FQGTGA. The CDR3 sequence: CASSSGQGNSPLHF. The CDR3 DNA sequence: TGTGCCAGCAGCTCGGGACAGGGTAATTCACCCCTCCACTTT.

J is TRBJ1-6 and V is TRBV30, with a weak D call TRBD1 (5 bases). Trimming cost V 1 base and J 7 bases, with 8 bases left between them. Germline-derived CDR1 and CDR2 are GTSNPN and SVGIG (reference sequence). This CDR3 has 13 residues. The CDR3 DNA follows: TGTGCCTGGAGTGCGTCAGGGAATTCACCCCTCCACTTT. This encodes CAWSASGNSPLHF.

The V gene is TRBV7-6, the J gene TRBJ2-1, with TRBD2 matching 7 bases. The germline gives CDR1 SGHVS, CDR2 FNYEAQ. V lost 3 bases, J lost 4 bases, and 0 bases stayed unmatched. The CDR3 is made up of 13 amino acids. CDR3 region: CASSFGRYNEQFF. CDR3 coding DNA: TGTGCCAGCAGCTTCGGGAGGTACAATGAGCAGTTCTTC. The full variable domain, completed using reference TRBV7-6 and TRBJ2-1, is GAGVSQSPRYKVTKRGQDVALRCDPISGHVSLYWYRQALGQGPEFLTYFNYEAQQDKSGLPNDRFSAERPEGSISTLTIQRTEQRDSAMYRCASSFGRYNEQFFGPGTRLTVL.

V gene TRBV4-3 combines with J gene TRBJ1-2; 10 bases match TRBD1. With V trimmed by 3 bases and J by 3 bases, 4 bases remained unmatched. Looked up from germline, CDR1 is LGHNA and CDR2 is YSLEER. This CDR3 region has 15 residues. CDR3 nucleotides: TGCGCCAGCAGCCAGTGGGGGACAGGGGACTATGGCTACACCTTC. It encodes CASSQWGTGDYGYTF.

This chain joins TRBV3-1 (or the pseudogene TRBV3-2) and TRBJ2-2; TRBD2 agrees at 9 bases. CDR3 length equals 17 residues. V dropped 2 bases and J dropped 0; count of bases not matched to a gene: 4. Germline V gene data show CDR1 as LGHDT and CDR2 as YNNKEL (reference sequence). The chain's CDR3 is CASSQSSSGANTGELFF. The CDR3 DNA follows: TGTGCCAGCAGCCAATCTTCTAGCGGGGCGAACACCGGGGAGCTGTTTTTT.

The rearrangement joins TRBV18 to TRBJ2-7, with 7 bases lining up with TRBD1. Germline V CDR1 and CDR2: KGHSH, LQKENI. V was pared by 2 bases and J by 3 bases, with 13 bases of the junction left unmatched. This CDR3 spans 17 amino acids. In DNA, the CDR3 is TGTGCCAGCTCACCATTTAAGATTGGGACAGAGAACTACGAGCAGTACTTC. Its protein product is CASSPFKIGTENYEQYF.

The J gene is TRBJ2-1, the V gene TRBV7-3; a possible D gene is TRBD2 (6 bases). From germline, CDR1 is SGHTA and CDR2 FQGTGA. The CDR3 has 15 amino acids. V lost 4 bases and J 7 bases, leaving 17 bases between the germline ends. The CDR3 loop is CASSSQGLQENEQFF. In DNA form, the CDR3 reads TGTGCCAGCAGCTCGCAAGGACTACAGGAGAATGAGCAGTTCTTC.

A single count supports this clone. This chain connects TRBV27 to TRBJ2-1; TRBD1 might be the D (6 bases). The CDR3 is made up of 14 amino acids. V gave up 4 bases and J gave up 6 bases, with 13 bases separating them. Germline values: CDR1 MNHEY, CDR2 SMNVEV (reference sequence). The CDR3 sequence is CASSSYRVSNEQFF. CDR3 bases: TGTGCCAGCAGTTCGTACAGGGTCTCCAATGAGCAGTTCTTC.

This clone has only one observation. This chain uses TRBV2 with TRBJ2-1, with TRBD2 identical over 12 bases. V was pared by 3 bases and J by 6 bases, with 6 bases of the junction left unmatched. The CDR3 length is 16 residues. Germline-derived CDR1 and CDR2 are SNHLY and FYNNEI. The CDR3 nucleotides are TGTGCCAGCAGTGAGAGACTAGCGGGGGCCCTCAATGAGCAGTTCTTC. This encodes CASSERLAGALNEQFF.

The V and J genes are TRBV7-2 and TRBJ2-7; 9 bases map to TRBD2. This CDR3 contains 14 residues. Trimming removed 9 bases from V and 1 base from J; junction bases left unmatched: 7. The germline CDR1 and CDR2 sequences are SGHTA and FQGNSA. CDR3 coding DNA: TGTGCCAGGGTAGCGGGAGTAAGGTCCTACGAGCAGTACGTC. It codes for CARVAGVRSYEQYV.

V usage is TRBV5-4 and J usage is TRBJ2-7, with TRBD1 matching over 9 bases. This CDR3 spans 14 amino acids. CDR1 is SGHNT, CDR2 YYREEE, per germline (reference sequence). V trimming: 3 bases; J trimming: 3 bases; junction bases outside the gene matches: 4. This CDR3 reads CASSSPGQGYEQYV. CDR3 nucleotides: TGTGCCAGCAGCTCGCCGGGACAGGGCTACGAGCAGTACGTC.

The chain uses TRBV14 and TRBJ1-3; no firm D call. With 1 base removed from V and 6 bases from J, the gap between germline ends came to 7 bases. The CDR3 has 13 residues. The germline gives CDR1 SGHDN, CDR2 FVKESK. CDR3 DNA sequence: TGTGCCAGCAGCCAAGGGCTCGTAAACACCATATATTTT. It translates to CASSQGLVNTIYF.

The chain is built from TRBV14 and TRBJ2-5; possible D gene TRBD2, 6 bases. The CDR3 is made up of 12 amino acids. The V gene's germline CDR1 is SGHDN and CDR2 FVKESK. V was clipped by 0 bases and J by 7 bases, with 6 bases between them. The CDR3 protein is CASSQEGGTQYF. The CDR3 region has the DNA TGTGCCAGCAGCCAAGAGGGGGGGACCCAGTACTTC.

The gene calls are TRBV6-1 and TRBJ2-6, with D possibly being TRBD1 (6 bases). V gave up 4 bases and J gave up 1 base, with 11 bases separating them. This CDR3 comprises 16 residues. CDR1 is MNHNS, CDR2 SASEGT, per germline. The CDR3 protein is CASSALTGSGANVLTF. The DNA of the CDR3 is TGTGCCAGCAGTGCCTTGACAGGTTCTGGGGCCAACGTCCTGACTTTC.

Written as DNA, the CDR3 is TGCGCCAGCAGCTCAGGGACAGCGATACTCTTTAATGAAAAACTGTTTTTT. Translation gives CASSSGTAILFNEKLFF. V usage is TRBV5-1 and J usage is TRBJ1-4; 7 nucleotides match TRBD1. This CDR3 is built from 17 residues. Per germline, CDR1 SGHRS and CDR2 YFSETQ. V lost 3 bases to trimming and J lost 4 bases; unmatched junction nucleotides: 12.

This clone was seen just once. The V and J genes are TRBV24-1 and TRBJ2-2; D is ambiguous. The CDR3 length is 15 residues. With 0 bases removed from V and 2 bases from J, the gap between germline ends came to 6 bases. CDR1 and CDR2 from the germline V gene are KGHDR and SFDVKD. The CDR3 here is CATSDLTDNTGELFF. In DNA, the CDR3 is TGTGCCACCAGTGATTTGACAGACAACACCGGGGAGCTGTTTTTT.

Only one count was recorded for this clone. The rearrangement joins TRBV6-5 to TRBJ1-2, with TRBD1 matching over 8 bases. CDR1 and CDR2 (germline): MNHEY, SVGAGI. The CDR3 runs 13 residues. The V gene end was trimmed by 6 bases and the J gene end by 6 bases; junction bases not matched to a gene: 6. CDR3 nucleotide sequence: TGTGCCAGCAGATTCGACAGGGGTAATGGCTACACCTTC. It specifies CASRFDRGNGYTF.

This chain joins TRBV3-1 (or the pseudogene TRBV3-2) and TRBJ1-5, with 8 bases that match TRBD1. CDR1 and CDR2 (germline): LGHDT, YNNKEL (reference sequence). The V and J ends lost 4 bases and 2 bases, in that order; junction bases with no gene match: 1. This CDR3 region has 14 residues. The CDR3 spells CASSPGQGNQPQHF. CDR3 sequence (DNA): TGTGCCAGCAGCCCGGGACAGGGCAATCAGCCCCAGCATTTT.

The J gene is TRBJ2-5, the V gene TRBV19; D is undetermined. The CDR3 contains 15 residues. The germline V gene has CDR1 LNHDA and CDR2 SQIVND (reference sequence). Trimming stripped 1 base from V and 5 bases from J, with 14 bases between. This CDR3 reads CASSIGTYEVETQYF. CDR3 DNA sequence: TGTGCCAGTAGTATAGGCACCTATGAGGTTGAGACCCAGTACTTC.